The entry below describes one T cell receptor beta chain. Antigen unknown. This specimen belongs to a study of graft-versus-host responses after intestinal transplantation. Repertoires were generated with immunoSEQ multiplex PCR, while TCRdb's copy carries only in-frame clones and drops some. The sample lists 95,000 to 110,000 clones; about 90% were seen once. The CDR3 extends over 14 amino acids. Trimming took 4 bases from V and 0 from J, leaving 11 bases between them. The germline CDR1 and CDR2 sequences are SGHRS and YFSETQ. This sequence originates from a human donor who received an intestinal transplant. The rearrangement links TRBV5-1 to TRBJ2-7; D remains unclear. Sequenced material: unstimulated CD4+ T cells sorted from spleen or lymph node cells, taken before intestinal transplant. CDR3 amino acids: CASSDGPDSYEQYF. The CDR3 coding sequence is TGCGCCAGCAGCGATGGACCTGACTCCTACGAGCAGTACTTC.